This T cell receptor beta chain was sequenced in a study of shared clonotypes between healthy human individuals. Whole-study results and caveats: Rarefaction showed sorted-subset sequencing was incomplete despite large depth.

The authors divided CD4+ cells into CD45RA+ naive and CD45RA-negative memory subsets. Of note for this clone: Its matching antigen is unknown.

The table came from immunoSEQ multiplex PCR; TCRdb's copy has only in-frame clones and leaves some out. The sample includes more than 1.2 million clones, 98% to 99% of them seen just once. CDR1 and CDR2 from the germline V gene are SQVTM and ANQGSEA. This CDR3 spans 12 amino acids. The ends lost 7 bases at V and 5 bases at J; junction bases unmatched: 5. V and J are TRBV29-1 and TRBJ2-3, with TRBD2 identical over 8 bases. Sequencing was carried out using naive CD4+ T cells sorted from blood. Sample subset: CD45RA+ positively selected. This TCR was sampled from a man in his thirties or forties in good health. Written as DNA, the CDR3 is TGCAGCGCAGTCCTAGCGGGAGATACGCAGTATTTT. Amino acids: CSAVLAGDTQYF.